This T cell receptor (beta chain) was recorded in a study of shared clonotypes between healthy human individuals (dated by TCRdb to the early 2020s). Describing the broader study: Three men and a couple of women, aged 18 to 49 years, made up the cohort. Libraries were prepared and TCR repertoires were sequenced by different laboratories using diverse techniques, in order to increase sequencing depth and limit assay-specific biases. Blood TCR repertoires of about 5 healthy adults were deeply sequenced to estimate repertoire size and the extent of clonotype sharing between individuals. For each donor, CD4 naive and CD4 memory were each given three plates, CD8 naive was given two plates, and CD8 memory was given one plate. Per donor, leukapheresis produced somewhere between about 0.9 and 9.5 billion PBMCs.

Paper-wide results and their limitations: Compared with non-shared clonotypes, clonotypes shared by all four sorted-subset donors had higher generation probabilities. Rarefaction of sorted-subset datasets indicated incomplete sequencing despite the large sequencing depth. Across four donors, 5% to 6% of naive CD4, roughly 3.4% of naive CD8, under 2.5% of memory CD4, and approximately 0.4% of memory CD8 clonotypes were shared. Naive subsets generally had larger estimated clonotype richness than memory subsets did. Sampling was limited to blood, and TCR repertoires in tissue likely differ from TCR repertoires in blood. Pairwise subsampling indicated that sequencing depth was expected to affect the degree of clonotype sharing among donors. The genetic and exposure-history diversity represented was limited by the small number of donors.

On this clone itself: Its antigen is unknown. No much larger clone is present one base from it, and per-base qualities are unavailable.

Healthy HIV-negative adults with no recently reported acute infections or vaccinations were included as donors. Every donor was a Caucasian adult living in Nashville, Tennessee, USA. Magnetic negative selection was used to enrich CD4+ T cells, after which naive cells were positively selected on CD45RA and the negative fraction became the memory subset. After blood collection by leukapheresis, PBMCs were isolated using Ficoll-Histopaque density gradient centrifugation and then cryopreserved in the vapor phase of liquid nitrogen. Analytical flow cytometry was used to check the purity and quantity of each magnetically sorted T cell population. From each sorted fraction, genomic DNA was isolated and quantified by UV absorbance on a Nanodrop 2000c. The germline V gene provides CDR1 SGHDN and CDR2 FVKESK. From cysteine to phenylalanine, the CDR3 is 14 amino acids long. Just CDR3 DNA is preserved here, 42 bases in frame from base 1. The germline ends are 6 bases apart after V is trimmed by 1 base and J by 3 bases.

Using the deep immunoSEQ assay, TCR CDR3 regions were amplified from genomic DNA by multiplex PCR. For each cell subset, the extracted genomic DNA was distributed evenly across all wells of several immunoSEQ 96-well plates, and each plate served as one replicate. For sorted subsets, roughly 0.2 ug genomic DNA, equal to some 30,000 T cell genomes, was loaded into each replicate PCR. Purified libraries were measured with a Qubit 3.0 fluorometer, size-checked on a Bioanalyzer 2100, and measured again with the KAPA Library Quantification kit. A separate single-read 150-cycle Illumina NextSeq 550 flow cell was used to sequence each immunoSEQ 96-well plate. In the authors' own workflow: Because only junctional sequences without quality scores were contained in the immunoSEQ output, filtering matching that applied to full-length reads could not be performed. To assign V/J genes and CDR3, sequences were annotated using PyIR, a Python wrapper for IgBLAST v1.9, with IMGT germline references. Reads were removed for weak V/J assignments (E-value above 1e-6), missing CDR3, stop codons, out-of-frame junctions, or ambiguous translated residues. A V3J clonotype was defined by an identical inferred V gene, J gene, and CDR3 amino acid sequence. To compute the percentage overlap between repertoires, the number of shared unique clonotypes was divided by the size of the smaller repertoire. Richness of each repertoire was evaluated using RTK rarefaction, the Chao1 estimator, and Recon v2.1 estimates of unobserved clonotypes. Generation probabilities for all TCRbeta clonotypes obtained by the gDNA method from a handful of donors were computed using OLGA. The table was pulled from immuneACCESS by TCRdb, which kept in-frame rearrangements only. Such tables lose some clones; where checked, under half of the loss comes from unresolved V genes, and the rest has no known cause. V, J and clone size were drawn from that table, and D and trimming were deduced from the DNA. The sample table records over a million clones; approximately 97% of these occur just once. The leading ten clones occupy roughly 1.2% of the sample.

This TCR derives from a man aged 25-45 years in good health. The sequencing input was naive CD4+ T cells sorted from blood. Per the publication, the cell subset or site label means: CD45RA+ positively selected. The rearrangement combines TRBV14 with TRBJ2-2, and TRBD2 may be the D gene, going by 5 matching bases. The encoded CDR3 is CASSQVRDTGELFF. The DNA is TGTGCCAGCAGCCAAGTGAGGGACACCGGGGAGCTGTTTTTT.